Listed below are T cell receptor beta chains from one sample, sequenced in a study of T cell changes during pregnancy in multiple sclerosis. Clones were sequenced by immunoSEQ multiplex PCR, and TCRdb holds only the in-frame ones, with some missing. The sample consists of about 39,000 clones, 90% of them appearing once. The specimen comprised CD4+ T cells from peripheral blood mononuclear cells, sampled in the first trimester of pregnancy. All receptors derive from a female donor in good health, enrolled as a control in a pregnancy study. The CDR3 runs from the conserved cysteine through the conserved F or W. The order of the fields is D gene, J gene, clone size, V gene, CDR3 DNA, CDR3 protein. The D gene is left open where the match is weak. Expanded clones get a size class; other rows say once, few or many, or leave the size out.

-	TRBJ1-5	few	TRBV19	TGTGCCAGTAAAATTTACAGTCATAGCAATCAGCCCCAGCATTTT	CASKIYSHSNQPQHF
TRBD1	TRBJ2-2	-	TRBV2	TGTGCCAGCAGTGTCCCGGGACAGGGATCCACCGGGGAGCTGTTTTTT	CASSVPGQGSTGELFF
-	TRBJ1-5	-	TRBV10-3	TGTGCCATCAGCCCCAACAATCAGCCCCAGCATTTT	CAISPNNQPQHF
TRBD2	TRBJ2-3	-	TRBV4-2	TGTGCCAGCAGCCAGTTGAAAGCGGGGATCACAGATACGCAGTATTTT	CASSQLKAGITDTQYF
TRBD1	TRBJ1-6	-	TRBV28	TGTGCCAGCAGTGACCCCATGGAGACAGGGGGCTTTTCACCCCTCCACTTT	CASSDPMETGGFSPLHF
-	TRBJ1-3	few	TRBV13	TGTGCCAGCAGGTTCCTCTCTGGAAACACCATATATTTT	CASRFLSGNTIYF
-	TRBJ1-5	-	TRBV25-1	TGTGCCAGCAGTGAATCCCGAGGCTATAGCAATCAGCCCCAGCATTTT	CASSESRGYSNQPQHF
TRBD2	TRBJ2-5	-	TRBV6-4	TGTGCCAGCAGTGTTTCGGGGGGAGAGACCCAGTACTTC	CASSVSGGETQYF
-	TRBJ1-6	few	TRBV18	TGTGCCAGCTCATTCCGGGAGGCAGCACCTAATTCACCCCTCCACTTT	CASSFREAAPNSPLHF
TRBD1	TRBJ2-7	-	TRBV11-2	TGTGCCAGCAGCTTAAACGTCCCTCTGACAGGGAACTCTTACGAGCAGTACTTC	CASSLNVPLTGNSYEQYF
TRBD2	TRBJ2-3	-	TRBV5-6	TGTGCCAGCAGCCGGTCGTACAGCGGGGAGGCCCCAGATACGCAGTATTTT	CASSRSYSGEAPDTQYF
-	TRBJ2-7	-	TRBV7-8	TGTGCCAGCAGCTTAGCCTCATCGAGCCCTCGGGTAGCCTACGAGCAGTACTTC	CASSLASSSPRVAYEQYF
-	TRBJ1-4	-	TRBV6-6	TGTGCCAGCAGTTACTCAGTCGGGAGACCTAATGAAAAACTGTTTTTT	CASSYSVGRPNEKLFF
TRBD1	TRBJ2-1	-	TRBV7-3	TGTGCCAGCAGCTTAGGGACAGGGGCAAAGGATGAGCAGTTCTTC	CASSLGTGAKDEQFF
TRBD1	TRBJ1-2	-	TRBV6-5	TGTGCCAGCAGTAAAGACAGGGGACGTTATGGCTACACCTTC	CASSKDRGRYGYTF
-	TRBJ2-3	once	TRBV6-5	TGTGCCAGCAGCAACGGACGGACTTCCGCAGATACGCAGTATTTT	CASSNGRTSADTQYF
-	TRBJ1-1	-	TRBV7-9	TGTGCCAGCAGCTATTTAGGAGGGGTCGGCACTGAAGCTTTCTTT	CASSYLGGVGTEAFF
-	TRBJ1-2	-	TRBV6-5	TGTGCCAGCAGTTCAGGGCGCGGCTACACCTTC	CASSSGRGYTF
TRBD1	TRBJ2-1	once	TRBV11-1	TGTGCCAGCAGCCCCCGGGACAGAGCATACAATGAGCAGTTCTTC	CASSPRDRAYNEQFF
-	TRBJ1-2	-	TRBV6-1	TGTGCCAGCAGCGAAAAGCCGGGGGGCTACACCTTC	CASSEKPGGYTF
TRBD1	TRBJ1-2	once	TRBV5-6	TGTGCCAGCAGCTTGAGGACAGGACGCTATGGCTACACCTTC	CASSLRTGRYGYTF
-	TRBJ1-1	-	TRBV5-4	TGTGCCAGCAGCCCTCCGGGTAGGGGTACTGAAGCTTTCTTT	CASSPPGRGTEAFF
TRBD1	TRBJ2-1	-	TRBV7-6	TGTGCCAGCAGCTTGGGACAGGGCACTTTCTTC	CASSLGQGTFF
-	TRBJ1-1	-	TRBV30	TGTGCCTGGAATATTGGGCCTGAAGCTTTCTTT	CAWNIGPEAFF
-	TRBJ2-6	-	TRBV5-6	TGTGCCAGCAGCCTGACGGGATTTAAGTCTGGGGCCAACGTCCTGACTTTC	CASSLTGFKSGANVLTF
-	TRBJ2-1	-	TRBV5-4	TGTGCCAGCAGCTTGGGGGAGGCCAGGTCGAAGAATGAGCAGTTCTTC	CASSLGEARSKNEQFF
TRBD2	TRBJ2-2	-	TRBV4-3	TGCGCCAGCAGCCAAGGGGGAGGGATCGGCGGGGAGCTGTTTTTT	CASSQGGGIGGELFF
-	TRBJ1-5	-	TRBV27	TGTGCCAGCAGTTTATTCAGGGGAGAAGGGCAGCCCCAGCATTTT	CASSLFRGEGQPQHF
-	TRBJ1-1	-	TRBV11-3	TGTGCCAGCAGCAGGGGTGGCACTGAAGCTTTCTTT	CASSRGGTEAFF
-	TRBJ2-7	-	TRBV6-6	TGTGCCAGCAGAAACGGAGGGGGCAGCTACGAGCAGTACTTC	CASRNGGGSYEQYF
TRBD1	TRBJ1-2	-	TRBV6-5	TGTGCCAGCAGTTACTCGCCCACGACAGGGCCGGTAGGCTACACCTTC	CASSYSPTTGPVGYTF
-	TRBJ2-5	-	TRBV11-2	TGTGCCAGCAGCTTACTCGCTGAAGGGGGCCAGTACTTC	CASSLLAEGGQYF
TRBD1	TRBJ1-1	-	TRBV6-4	TGTGCCAGCAGTGAAGGGGGCGCGTCCAATGAAGCTTTCTTT	CASSEGGASNEAFF
TRBD1	TRBJ1-2	-	TRBV5-4	TGTGCCAGCAGCACCGGACAGGGCCTGATCTACACCTTC	CASSTGQGLIYTF
TRBD1	TRBJ1-1	-	TRBV27	TGTGCCAGCAGTCCGACAGGGGTGAACACTGAAGCTTTCTTT	CASSPTGVNTEAFF
-	TRBJ2-2	-	TRBV5-4	TGTGCCAGCAGCCCCCGGTCCCCCGTTACCGGGGAGCTGTTTTTT	CASSPRSPVTGELFF